This T cell receptor beta chain was recorded in a study of T cells in Graves' hyperthyroidism and ophthalmopathy. The source material, RNA transcripts, was used to amplify TCR beta CDR3 regions. TCR CDR3 regions were first amplified by RT-PCR with HTBI primers. MiXCR, applied by TCRdb to the multiplex PCR reads, yields one record per CDR3 protein. The repertoire includes a few hundred thousand distinct CDR3 sequences, 15% to 18% of them detected once, and roughly 25% sits in the top ten. Trimming took 1 base from V and 3 from J, leaving 18 bases between them. The CDR3 is 17 amino acids. Germline CDR1 and CDR2: SGHAT and FQNNGV. Regarding the study as a whole: Also found in blood were most expanded thyroid clonotypes above 0.001. Ophthalmopathy stood apart from stable hyperthyroidism in a 13 V-J model.

This clonotype was detected many times. The antigen remains undetermined. The clonotype was recovered from a woman aged 18-29 years with Graves' hyperthyroidism that later progressed to Graves' ophthalmopathy. This chain connects TRBV11-2 to TRBJ1-1; possible D gene TRBD1, 6 bases. Sequencing was performed on blood. CDR3 sequence: CASSLVRYRESYTEAFF. CDR3 DNA sequence: TGTGCCAGCAGCTTAGTCAGGTACAGGGAAAGTTACACTGAAGCTTTCTTT.